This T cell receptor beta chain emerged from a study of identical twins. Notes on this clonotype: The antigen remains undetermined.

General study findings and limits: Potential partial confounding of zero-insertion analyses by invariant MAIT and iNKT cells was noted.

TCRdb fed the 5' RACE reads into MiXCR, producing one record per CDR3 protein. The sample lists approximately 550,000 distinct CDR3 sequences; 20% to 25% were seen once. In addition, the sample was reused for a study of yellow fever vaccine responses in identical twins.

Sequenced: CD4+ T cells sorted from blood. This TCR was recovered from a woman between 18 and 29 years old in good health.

The CDR3 DNA sequence: TGTGCCAGCAGCCTCCTGGACAGGGCCACTGAAGCTTTCTTT. Translating gives CASSLLDRATEAFF. The gene calls are TRBV7-9 and TRBJ1-1; 8 nucleotides line up with TRBD1. CDR1 SEHNR and CDR2 FQNEAQ come from the germline V gene (reference sequence). V lost 5 bases to trimming and J lost 4 bases; unmatched junction nucleotides: 6. The CDR3 length is 14 residues.